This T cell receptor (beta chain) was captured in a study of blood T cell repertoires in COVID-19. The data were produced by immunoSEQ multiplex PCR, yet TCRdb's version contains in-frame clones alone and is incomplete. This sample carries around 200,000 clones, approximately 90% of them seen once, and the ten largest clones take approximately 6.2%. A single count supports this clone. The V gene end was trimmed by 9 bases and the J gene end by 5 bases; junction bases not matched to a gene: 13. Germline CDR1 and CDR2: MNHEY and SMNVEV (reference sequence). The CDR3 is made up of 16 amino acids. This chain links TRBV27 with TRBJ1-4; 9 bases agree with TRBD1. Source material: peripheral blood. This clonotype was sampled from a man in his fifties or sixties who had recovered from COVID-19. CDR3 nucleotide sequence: TGTGCCAGTAGAATCGCATCGGGACAGGGAAATGAAAAACTGTTTTTT. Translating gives CASRIASGQGNEKLFF.